Sequencing of this TCR beta chain was carried out in a study of vaccination effects on CD4 cells after COVID-19. Overall study: The second dose preceded post-vaccine samples by a median of 72 days.

V lost 0 bases to trimming and J lost 3 bases, with 12 bases between them. Germline-derived CDR1 and CDR2 are KGHSH and LQKENI. CDR3 size: 16 residues. In its sample, this clone ranks as medium-sized (0.01 to 0.1%). Its target is unknown. Expansion with viral peptide pools was applied to antigen-specific CD4+ T cells by the ViraFEST assay prior to sequencing. Cells that had been cultured for less than 13 days were the source of isolated CD4+ T cells. Two-dose BNT162b2 or mRNA-1273 vaccination was given to participants. None of these healthy vaccinees had been infected with SARS-CoV-2 before vaccination. A density of fewer than 2.5 million PBMC per well was used; these cells were cultured with roughly 10 IU/ml IL-2 and 10 ug/ml peptides. Half of the medium was exchanged for IL-2 medium on both days 3 and 7. The data were produced by immunoSEQ multiplex PCR, yet TCRdb's version contains in-frame clones alone and is incomplete. The top ten clones hold approximately 1.5% of a sample with tens of thousands of clones, around 70% of them seen once.

The TCR was taken from a human donor who received a COVID-19 vaccine. The source material was CD4+ T cells from PBMCs cultured with HCoV-229E spike peptides, sampled after COVID-19 vaccination. V gene TRBV18 combines with J gene TRBJ2-1; D uncertain. This chain's CDR3 is CASSPPGSRVYNEQFF. Here the CDR3 DNA reads TGTGCCAGCTCACCACCGGGCTCCCGGGTCTACAATGAGCAGTTCTTC.